This T cell receptor beta chain came from a study of T cells in Graves' hyperthyroidism and ophthalmopathy. Findings and limits, study-wide: Blood also carried most thyroid clonotypes expanded above 0.001.

Exclusion criteria comprised uncontrolled infection, other autoimmune disease, pregnancy or lactation. Clinicians diagnosed patients from clinical symptoms, serum thyroxine and TRAb, thyroid ultrasound and orbital computed tomography. TCR beta CDR3 sequences were amplified from RNA transcripts. Carried out on the TCR CDR3, a first-round RT-PCR used the HTBI primer set. From the multiplex PCR reads, TCRdb called clonotypes with MiXCR, one entry per CDR3 protein. The table records 550,000 to 700,000 distinct CDR3 sequences, roughly 50% of them present only once. This clonotype was counted only a few times. Antigen: not known. Input material: peripheral blood or thyroid tissue (not recorded which). The sequence came from an adult woman with Graves' disease, either hyperthyroidism or ophthalmopathy (not recorded which).

The CDR3 sequence: CATSRDDRNYGYTF. The CDR3 nucleotides are TGTGCCACCAGCAGAGATGACCGTAACTATGGCTACACCTTC. The chain carries TRBV15 and TRBJ1-2; no clear D. V dropped 0 bases and J dropped 1 base, with 6 bases sitting between them. The CDR3 consists of 14 residues. The germline gives CDR1 LNHNV, CDR2 YYDKDF (reference sequence).